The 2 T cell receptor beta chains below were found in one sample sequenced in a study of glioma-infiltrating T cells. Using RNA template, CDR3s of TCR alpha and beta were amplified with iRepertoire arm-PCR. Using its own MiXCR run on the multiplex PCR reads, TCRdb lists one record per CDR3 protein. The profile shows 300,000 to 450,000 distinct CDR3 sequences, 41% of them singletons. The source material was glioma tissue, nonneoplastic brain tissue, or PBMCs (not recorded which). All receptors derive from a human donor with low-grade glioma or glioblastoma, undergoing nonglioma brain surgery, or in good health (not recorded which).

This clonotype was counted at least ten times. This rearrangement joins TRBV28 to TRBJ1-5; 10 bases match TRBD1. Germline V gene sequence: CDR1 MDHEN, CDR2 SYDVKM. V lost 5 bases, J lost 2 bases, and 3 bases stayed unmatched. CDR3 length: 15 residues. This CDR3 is CASSLTGGGNQPQHF. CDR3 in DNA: TGTGCCAGCAGTCTGACAGGGGGCGGCAATCAGCCCCAGCATTTT.

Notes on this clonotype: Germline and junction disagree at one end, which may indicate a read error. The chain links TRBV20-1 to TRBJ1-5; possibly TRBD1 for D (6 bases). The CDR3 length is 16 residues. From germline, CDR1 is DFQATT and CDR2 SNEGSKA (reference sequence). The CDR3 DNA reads TGCAGTGATAGAGATGAAATCAGGGGTGGCAATCAGCCCCAGCATTTT. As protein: CSDRDEIRGGNQPQHF.